Listed here are 13 T cell receptor beta chains from one sample, sequenced in a study of T cells after yellow fever vaccination. TCRdb redid the calling of the 5' RACE reads with MiXCR, one entry per CDR3 protein. Of about 96,000 distinct CDR3 sequences detected, 7.5% to 10% appear once; the ten largest clones hold roughly 17%. Material: CD8+ T cells not binding an NS4B(214-222) dextramer, sorted from PBMCs, obtained less than 16 days after the first yellow fever vaccination. These receptors were obtained from a man aged 18 to 30 who received the YFV17D yellow fever vaccine.

This clonotype was found a few times. CDR3 DNA sequence: TGTGCCAGCAGCCCGCGACAGGGTCCTGAAGCTTTCTTT. It codes for CASSPRQGPEAFF. This chain joins TRBV7-9 and TRBJ1-1; 7 nucleotides agree with TRBD1. Losses at the gene ends were 5 bases for V and 6 bases for J; bases not matched to a gene: 6. The germline gives CDR1 SEHNR, CDR2 FQNEAQ (reference sequence). This CDR3 has 13 residues.

The chain recombines TRBV7-3 with TRBJ2-3; 8 positions match TRBD2. The germline V gene has CDR1 SGHTA and CDR2 FQGTGA. The CDR3 covers 17 residues. The trim removed 0 bases at V and 1 base at J, leaving 6 bases unmatched. Here the CDR3 reads CASSLTMRGEGTDTQYF. CDR3 nucleotide sequence: TGTGCCAGCAGCTTAACGATGCGGGGGGAGGGCACAGATACGCAGTATTTT.

The table lists this clonotype with a few counts. The chain joins TRBV6-2 or TRBV6-3 to TRBJ2-2, with D unclear. Trimming left V 2 bases short and J 5 bases short, with 15 bases between. Germline-derived CDR1 and CDR2 are MNHEY and SVGEGT. This CDR3 comprises 16 residues. In DNA, the CDR3 is TGTGCCAGCAGTTACCGACCGACAATTGGGACCGGGGAGCTGTTTTTT. Translation: CASSYRPTIGTGELFF.

This clonotype was observed at least ten times. The chain employs TRBV12-3 or TRBV12-4 and TRBJ2-5; 10 positions agree with TRBD1. J lost 5 bases, V lost 1 base, and 4 bases had no gene match. The CDR3 consists of 15 residues. This CDR3 is CASSLEDRGLETQYF. DNA of the CDR3: TGTGCCAGCAGTTTAGAGGACAGGGGGTTGGAGACCCAGTACTTC.

This clonotype was observed many times. The chain combines TRBV24-1 with TRBJ2-2; 9 positions match TRBD1. This CDR3 spans 17 amino acids. V shed 4 bases and J 6 bases; nucleotides not matched to a gene: 11. Per the germline V gene, CDR1 is KGHDR and CDR2 is SFDVKD. The CDR3 loop reads CATSETGTGNDAGELFF. CDR3 sequence (DNA): TGTGCCACCAGTGAAACCGGGACAGGGAACGACGCCGGGGAGCTGTTTTTT.

This clonotype has ten or more counts. V is TRBV12-3 or TRBV12-4 and J is TRBJ1-5; 8 bases agree with TRBD1. The V segment lost 1 base and the J segment 5 bases; nucleotides outside the gene matches: 7. This CDR3 is built from 16 residues. This CDR3 is CASSLGGPGGYQPQHF. CDR3 nucleotides: TGTGCCAGCAGTTTAGGGGGGCCAGGGGGCTATCAGCCCCAGCATTTT.

The chain links TRBV7-9 to TRBJ2-2; no clear D. The CDR3 runs 17 residues. Germline V gene sequence: CDR1 SEHNR, CDR2 FQNEAQ (reference sequence). V shed 3 bases and J shed 3 bases, with 17 bases lying between them. The CDR3: CASSLGDPAPYTGELFF. The CDR3 nucleotides are TGTGCCAGCAGCTTGGGTGACCCAGCCCCTTACACCGGGGAGCTGTTTTTT.

This chain connects TRBV11-2 to TRBJ2-1, with D tentatively TRBD2 (6 bases). Trimming took 5 bases from V and 6 from J, leaving 20 bases between them. Germline V gene lookup returns CDR1 SGHAT and CDR2 FQNNGV. This CDR3 contains 16 residues. CDR3 sequence reads: CASSPRDWLGFNEQFF. The DNA for the CDR3 is TGTGCCAGCAGCCCCCGGGACTGGCTTGGATTCAATGAGCAGTTCTTC.

The sample holds many counts of this clonotype. This chain uses TRBV11-3 with TRBJ2-2; a possible D gene is TRBD1 (5 bases). CDR1 is SGHNT, CDR2 YENEEA, per germline. Trimming took 4 bases from V and 7 from J, leaving 10 bases between them. The CDR3 sequence is 13 residues long. CDR3 coding DNA: TGTGCCAGCAGCTCAGGGTTGGTCGGGGAGCTGTTTTTT. This sequence encodes CASSSGLVGELFF.

CDR3 sequence (DNA): TGTGCCACCAGCAGAGCGGCTGACCTCTGTAATTCACCCCTCCACTTT. This translates into CATSRAADLCNSPLHF. The rearrangement links TRBV15 to TRBJ1-6; D remains unclear. Germline V gives CDR1 LNHNV, CDR2 YYDKDF (reference sequence). V was pared by 1 base and J by 6 bases, with 13 bases between. The CDR3 covers 16 residues.

This chain links TRBV6-1 with TRBJ2-1; D is perhaps TRBD1 (6 bases). V lost 6 bases to trimming and J lost 7 bases, with 13 bases between them. This CDR3 is 13 amino acids long. Germline V gene data show CDR1 as MNHNS and CDR2 as SASEGT. The CDR3 sequence is CASRVPDRNEQFF. CDR3 in DNA: TGTGCCAGCAGGGTCCCTGACAGGAATGAGCAGTTCTTC.

The chain joins TRBV7-2 to TRBJ2-7; 7 positions agree with TRBD2. CDR3 size: 15 residues. Trimming took 1 base from V and 3 from J; bases not matched to a gene: 6. Germline values: CDR1 SGHTA, CDR2 FQGNSA. The CDR3 DNA reads TGTGCCAGCAGCTTAGACGCGGGGGAAGACTACGAGCAGTACTTC. This gives the protein CASSLDAGEDYEQYF.

This chain links TRBV4-2 with TRBJ2-2, with TRBD1 matching over 7 bases. CDR3 length: 16 residues. J was trimmed by 6 bases and V by 0 bases; bases with no gene match: 7. Germline V lookup: CDR1 LGHNA, CDR2 YNFKEQ. CDR3 in DNA: TGTGCCAGCAGCCAAGAAGGGGCAGGGGGATCCGGGGAGCTGTTTTTT. Amino acids: CASSQEGAGGSGELFF.